This T cell receptor (beta chain) originates from a study of blood T cell repertoires in COVID-19. About the study: Donors in the United States, Italy and Spain gave samples during acute or convalescent COVID-19. From T cells, B-cell-depleted T cells, or PBMCs came the material, which was cDNA or gDNA.

V was clipped by 2 bases and J by 2 bases; unmatched bases: 6. Germline lookup yields CDR1 MGHDK and CDR2 SYGVNS. The CDR3 runs 16 residues. Participant ages covered roughly 18 to 89 years across approximately 25 US areas. Exposed participants encountered a COVID-19 case during the 2 weeks preceding study entry. Libraries were prepared by immunoSEQ multiplex PCR; TCRdb keeps only in-frame clonotypes and omits some of them. The sample holds about 270,000 clones, 75% to 95% seen once. The TCR was taken from a man between 35 and 55 years old who had been exposed to COVID-19. The specimen sequenced was PBMCs or T cells enriched from blood (not recorded which). The chain combines TRBV25-1 with TRBJ2-5; 9 bases are shared with TRBD2. The CDR3 is CASSEGGLAGQETQYF. For the CDR3, the DNA is TGTGCCAGCAGTGAAGGAGGTCTAGCGGGGCAAGAGACCCAGTACTTC.